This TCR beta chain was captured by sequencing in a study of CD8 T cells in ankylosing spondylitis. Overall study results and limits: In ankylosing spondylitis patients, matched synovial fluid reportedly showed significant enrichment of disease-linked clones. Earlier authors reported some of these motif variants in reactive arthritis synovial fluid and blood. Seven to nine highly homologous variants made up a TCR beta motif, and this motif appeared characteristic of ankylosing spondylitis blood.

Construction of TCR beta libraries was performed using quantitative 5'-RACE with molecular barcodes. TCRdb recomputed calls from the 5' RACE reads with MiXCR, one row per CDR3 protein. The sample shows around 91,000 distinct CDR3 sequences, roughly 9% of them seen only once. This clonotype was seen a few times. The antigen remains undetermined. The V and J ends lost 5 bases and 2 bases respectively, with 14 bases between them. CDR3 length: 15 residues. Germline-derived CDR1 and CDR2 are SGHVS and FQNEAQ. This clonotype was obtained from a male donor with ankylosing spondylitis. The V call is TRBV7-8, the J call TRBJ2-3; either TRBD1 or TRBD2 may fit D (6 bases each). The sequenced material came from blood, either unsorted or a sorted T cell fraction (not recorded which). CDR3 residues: CASSQGTQNTDTQYF. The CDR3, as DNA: TGTGCCAGCAGCCAGGGGACTCAAAACACAGATACGCAGTATTTT.